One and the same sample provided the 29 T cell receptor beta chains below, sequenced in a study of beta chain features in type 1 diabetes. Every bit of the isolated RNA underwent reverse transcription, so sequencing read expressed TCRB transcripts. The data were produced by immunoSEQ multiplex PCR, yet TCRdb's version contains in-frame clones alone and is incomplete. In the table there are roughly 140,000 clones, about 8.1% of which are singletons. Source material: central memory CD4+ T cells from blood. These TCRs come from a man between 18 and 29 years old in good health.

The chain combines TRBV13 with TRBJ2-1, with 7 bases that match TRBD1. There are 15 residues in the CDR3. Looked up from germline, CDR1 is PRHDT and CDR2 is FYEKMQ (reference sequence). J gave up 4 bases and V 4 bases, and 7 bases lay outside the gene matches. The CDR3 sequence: CASSSTTGSYNEQFF. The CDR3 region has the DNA TGTGCCAGCAGCTCAACGACAGGGAGTTACAATGAGCAGTTCTTC.

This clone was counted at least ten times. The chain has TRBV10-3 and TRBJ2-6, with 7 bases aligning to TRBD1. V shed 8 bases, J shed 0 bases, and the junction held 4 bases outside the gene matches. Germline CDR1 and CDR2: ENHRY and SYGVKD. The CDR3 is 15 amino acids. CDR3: CAIGGQTSGANVLTF. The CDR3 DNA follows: TGTGCCATCGGGGGACAGACCTCTGGGGCCAACGTCCTGACTTTC.

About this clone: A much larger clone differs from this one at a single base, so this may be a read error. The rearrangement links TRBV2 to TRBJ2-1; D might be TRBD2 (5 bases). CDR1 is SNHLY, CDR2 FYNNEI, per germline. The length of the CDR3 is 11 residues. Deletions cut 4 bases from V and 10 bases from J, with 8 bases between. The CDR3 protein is CASSGTREQFF. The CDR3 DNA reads TGTGCCAGCAGTGGGACTCGGGAGCAGTTCTTC.

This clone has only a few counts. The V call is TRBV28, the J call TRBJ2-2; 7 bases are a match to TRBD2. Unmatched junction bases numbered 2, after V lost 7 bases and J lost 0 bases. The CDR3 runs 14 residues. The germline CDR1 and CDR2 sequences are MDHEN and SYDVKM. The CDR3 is CASTLAANTGELFF. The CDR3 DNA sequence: TGTGCCAGCACGCTAGCGGCGAACACCGGGGAGCTGTTTTTT.

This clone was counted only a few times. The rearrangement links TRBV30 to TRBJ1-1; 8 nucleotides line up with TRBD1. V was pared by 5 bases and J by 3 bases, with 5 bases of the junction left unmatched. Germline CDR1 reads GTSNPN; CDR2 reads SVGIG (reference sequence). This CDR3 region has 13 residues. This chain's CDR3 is CAWDRGWDTEAFF. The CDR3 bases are TGTGCCTGGGACAGGGGATGGGACACTGAAGCTTTCTTT.

The DNA for the CDR3 is TGTGCCAGCAGCGGCCGGGACAGGGTCCCTGAAGCTTTCTTT. It is translated as CASSGRDRVPEAFF. The chain couples TRBV5-6 to TRBJ1-1; 9 nucleotides match TRBD1. CDR3 length: 14 amino acids. The V gene's germline CDR1 is SGHDT and CDR2 YYEEEE. V trimming: 4 bases; J trimming: 6 bases; junction bases outside the gene matches: 7.

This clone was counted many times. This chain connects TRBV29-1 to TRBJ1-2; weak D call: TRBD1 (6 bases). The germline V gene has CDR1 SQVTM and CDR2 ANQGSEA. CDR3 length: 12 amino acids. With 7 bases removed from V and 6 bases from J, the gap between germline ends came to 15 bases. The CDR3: CSAGGGYNGYTF. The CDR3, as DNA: TGCAGCGCAGGCGGGGGCTACAATGGCTACACCTTC. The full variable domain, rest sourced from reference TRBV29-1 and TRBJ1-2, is SAVISQKPSRDICQRGTSLTIQCQVDSQVTMMFWYRQQPGQSLTLIATANQGSEATYESGFVIDKFPISRPNLTFSTLTVSNMSPEDSSIYLCSAGGGYNGYTFGSGTRLTVV.

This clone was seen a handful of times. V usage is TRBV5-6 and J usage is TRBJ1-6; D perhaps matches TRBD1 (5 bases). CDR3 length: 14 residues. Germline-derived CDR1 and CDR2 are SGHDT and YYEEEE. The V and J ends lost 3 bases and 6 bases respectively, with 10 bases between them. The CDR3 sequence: CASSWTRANSPLHF. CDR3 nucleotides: TGTGCCAGCAGCTGGACACGGGCTAATTCACCCCTCCACTTT.

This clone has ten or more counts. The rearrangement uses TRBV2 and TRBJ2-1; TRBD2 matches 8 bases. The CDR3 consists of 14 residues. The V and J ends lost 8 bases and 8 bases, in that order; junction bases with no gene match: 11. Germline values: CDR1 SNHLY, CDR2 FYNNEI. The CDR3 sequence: CASLAGGTWDEQFF. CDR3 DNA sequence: TGTGCCAGCCTGGCGGGGGGTACCTGGGATGAGCAGTTCTTC. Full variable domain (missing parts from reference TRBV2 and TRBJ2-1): EPEVTQTPSHQVTQMGQEVILRCVPISNHLYFYWYRQILGQKVEFLVSFYNNEISEKSEIFDDQFSVERPDGSNFTLKIRSTKLEDSAMYFCASLAGGTWDEQFFGPGTRLTVL.

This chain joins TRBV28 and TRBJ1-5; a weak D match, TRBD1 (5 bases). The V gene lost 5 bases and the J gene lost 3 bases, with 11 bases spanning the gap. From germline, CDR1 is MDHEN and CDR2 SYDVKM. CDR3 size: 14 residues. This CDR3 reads CASSPAGFNQPQHF. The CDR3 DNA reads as TGTGCCAGCAGTCCGGCAGGGTTCAATCAGCCCCAGCATTTT.

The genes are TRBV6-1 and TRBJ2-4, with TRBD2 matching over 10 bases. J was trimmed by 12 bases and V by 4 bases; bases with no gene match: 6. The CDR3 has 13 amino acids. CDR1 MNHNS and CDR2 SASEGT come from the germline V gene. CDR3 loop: CASSATSGDTQYF. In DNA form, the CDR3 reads TGTGCCAGCAGTGCCACTAGCGGGGACACTCAGTACTTC.

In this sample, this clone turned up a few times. CDR3: CASSSGGNGAYEQYF. CDR3 in DNA: TGTGCCAGCAGTTCTGGGGGGAACGGCGCCTACGAGCAGTACTTC. The chain couples TRBV28 to TRBJ2-7; possibly TRBD2 for D (6 bases). CDR3 length: 15 residues. The germline CDR1 and CDR2 sequences are MDHEN and SYDVKM. Trimming took 4 bases from V and 2 from J, leaving 15 bases between them.

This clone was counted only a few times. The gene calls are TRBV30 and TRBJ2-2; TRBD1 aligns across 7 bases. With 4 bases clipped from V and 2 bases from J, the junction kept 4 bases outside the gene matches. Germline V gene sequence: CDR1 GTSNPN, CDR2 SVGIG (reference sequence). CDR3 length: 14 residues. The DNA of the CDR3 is TGTGCCTGGACGCGGACAGGAAACACCGGGGAGCTGTTTTTT. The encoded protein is CAWTRTGNTGELFF.

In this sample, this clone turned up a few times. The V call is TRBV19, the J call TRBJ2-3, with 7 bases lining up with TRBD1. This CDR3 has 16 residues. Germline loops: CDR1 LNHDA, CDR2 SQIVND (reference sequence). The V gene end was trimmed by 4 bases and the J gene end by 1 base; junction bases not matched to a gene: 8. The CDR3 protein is CASSTYRGVGTDTQYF. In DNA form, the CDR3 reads TGTGCCAGTAGTACTTACAGGGGAGTTGGCACAGATACGCAGTATTTT.

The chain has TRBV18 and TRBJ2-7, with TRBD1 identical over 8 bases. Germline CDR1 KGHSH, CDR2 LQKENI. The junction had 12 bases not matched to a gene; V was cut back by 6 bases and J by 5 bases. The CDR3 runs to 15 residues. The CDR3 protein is CASSGGGAGGDEQYF. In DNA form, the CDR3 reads TGTGCCAGCTCCGGGGGTGGCGCAGGGGGCGACGAGCAGTACTTC.

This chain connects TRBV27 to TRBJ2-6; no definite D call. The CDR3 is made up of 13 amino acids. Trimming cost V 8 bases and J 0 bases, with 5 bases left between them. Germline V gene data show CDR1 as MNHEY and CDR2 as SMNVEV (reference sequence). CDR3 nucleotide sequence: TGTGCCAGCCTCCGCTCTGGGGCCAACGTCCTGACTTTC. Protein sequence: CASLRSGANVLTF.

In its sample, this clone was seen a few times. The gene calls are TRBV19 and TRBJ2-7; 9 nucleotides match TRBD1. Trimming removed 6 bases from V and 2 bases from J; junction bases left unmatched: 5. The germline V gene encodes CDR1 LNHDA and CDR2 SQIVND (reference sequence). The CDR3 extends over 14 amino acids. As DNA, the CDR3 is TGTGCCAGTAGCGGACAGGGGATCACCTACGAGCAGTACTTC. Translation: CASSGQGITYEQYF.

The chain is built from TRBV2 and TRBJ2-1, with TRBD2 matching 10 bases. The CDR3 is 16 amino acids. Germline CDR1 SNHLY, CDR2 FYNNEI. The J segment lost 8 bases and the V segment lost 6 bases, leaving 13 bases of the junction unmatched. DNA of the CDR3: TGTGCCAGCAGGATTGTAGGGACTAGCGTTGCGGATGAGCAGTTCTTC. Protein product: CASRIVGTSVADEQFF. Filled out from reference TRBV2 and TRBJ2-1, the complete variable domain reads EPEVTQTPSHQVTQMGQEVILRCVPISNHLYFYWYRQILGQKVEFLVSFYNNEISEKSEIFDDQFSVERPDGSNFTLKIRSTKLEDSAMYFCASRIVGTSVADEQFFGPGTRLTVL.

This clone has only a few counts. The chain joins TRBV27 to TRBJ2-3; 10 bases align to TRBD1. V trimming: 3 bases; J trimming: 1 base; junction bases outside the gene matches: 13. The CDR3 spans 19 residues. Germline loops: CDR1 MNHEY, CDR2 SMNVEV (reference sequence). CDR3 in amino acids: CASSLGGTGALLGTDTQYF. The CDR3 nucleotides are TGTGCCAGCAGTTTGGGCGGGACAGGGGCATTACTAGGCACAGATACGCAGTATTTT.

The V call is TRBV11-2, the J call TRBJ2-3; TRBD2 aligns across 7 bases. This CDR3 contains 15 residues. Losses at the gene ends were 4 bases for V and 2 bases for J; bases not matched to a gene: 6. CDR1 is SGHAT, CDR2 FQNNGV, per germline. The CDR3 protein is CASSSAAGYTDTQYF. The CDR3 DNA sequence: TGTGCCAGCAGCTCCGCAGCGGGGTACACAGATACGCAGTATTTT.

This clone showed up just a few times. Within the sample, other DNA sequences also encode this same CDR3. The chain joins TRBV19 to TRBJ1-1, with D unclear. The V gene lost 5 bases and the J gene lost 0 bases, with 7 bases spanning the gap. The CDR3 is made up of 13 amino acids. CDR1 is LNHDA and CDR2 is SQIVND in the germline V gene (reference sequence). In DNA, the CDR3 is TGTGCCAGTAGTGAGGGTTTGAACACTGAAGCTTTCTTT. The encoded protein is CASSEGLNTEAFF.

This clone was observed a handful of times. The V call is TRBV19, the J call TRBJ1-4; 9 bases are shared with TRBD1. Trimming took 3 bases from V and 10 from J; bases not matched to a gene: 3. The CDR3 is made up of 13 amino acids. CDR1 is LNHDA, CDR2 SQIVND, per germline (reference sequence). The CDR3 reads CASSMTTGGKLFF. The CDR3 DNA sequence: TGTGCCAGTAGTATGACGACAGGGGGAAAACTGTTTTTT.

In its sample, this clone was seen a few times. The CDR3 nucleotides read TGTGCCAGCAGCGGATCGCCTAGTTCCTACGAGCAGTACTTC. The encoded protein is CASSGSPSSYEQYF. The chain joins TRBV11-2 to TRBJ2-7; D ambiguous. Looked up from germline, CDR1 is SGHAT and CDR2 is FQNNGV. The germline V and J ends were trimmed by 5 bases and 1 base, with 12 bases remaining between them. The CDR3 has 14 residues.

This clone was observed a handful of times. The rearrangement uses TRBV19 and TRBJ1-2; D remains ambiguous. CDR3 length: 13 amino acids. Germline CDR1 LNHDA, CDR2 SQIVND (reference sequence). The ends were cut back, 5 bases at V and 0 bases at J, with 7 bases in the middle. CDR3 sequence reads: CASSFPANYGYTF. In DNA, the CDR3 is TGTGCCAGTAGTTTCCCAGCTAACTATGGCTACACCTTC.

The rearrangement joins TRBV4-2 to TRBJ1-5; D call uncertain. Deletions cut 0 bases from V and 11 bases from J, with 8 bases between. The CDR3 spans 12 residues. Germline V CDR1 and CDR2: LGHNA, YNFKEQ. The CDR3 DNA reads TGTGCCAGCAGCCAAGATAGGCAGGCCCAGCATTTT. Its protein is CASSQDRQAQHF.

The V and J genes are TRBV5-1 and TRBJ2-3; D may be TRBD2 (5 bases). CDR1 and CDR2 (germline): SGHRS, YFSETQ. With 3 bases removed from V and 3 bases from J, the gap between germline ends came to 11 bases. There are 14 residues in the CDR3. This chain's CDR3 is CASSWESRTDTQYF. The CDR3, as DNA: TGCGCCAGCAGCTGGGAGAGTAGGACAGATACGCAGTATTTT. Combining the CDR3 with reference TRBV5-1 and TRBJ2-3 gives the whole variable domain KAGVTQTPRYLIKTRGQQVTLSCSPISGHRSVSWYQQTPGQGLQFLFEYFSETQRNKGNFPGRFSGRQFSNSRSEMNVSTLELGDSALYLCASSWESRTDTQYFGPGTRLTVL.

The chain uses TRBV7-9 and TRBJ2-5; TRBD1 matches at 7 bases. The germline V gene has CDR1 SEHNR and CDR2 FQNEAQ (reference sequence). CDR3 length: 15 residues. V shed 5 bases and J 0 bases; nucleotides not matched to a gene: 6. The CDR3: CASSAIRGYQETQYF. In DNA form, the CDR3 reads TGTGCCAGCAGCGCAATCAGGGGGTACCAAGAGACCCAGTACTTC.

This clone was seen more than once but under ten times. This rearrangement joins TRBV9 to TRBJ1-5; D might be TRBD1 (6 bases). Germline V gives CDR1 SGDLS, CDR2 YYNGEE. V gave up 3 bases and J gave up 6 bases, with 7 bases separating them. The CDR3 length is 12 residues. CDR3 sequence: CASSAGVQPQHF. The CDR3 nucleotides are TGTGCCAGCAGCGCAGGGGTTCAGCCCCAGCATTTT.

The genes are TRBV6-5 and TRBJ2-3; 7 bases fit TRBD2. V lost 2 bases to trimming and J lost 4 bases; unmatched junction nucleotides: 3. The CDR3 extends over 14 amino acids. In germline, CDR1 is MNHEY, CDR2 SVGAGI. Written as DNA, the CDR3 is TGTGCCAGCAGTTACGGACTAGTGTCAGATACGCAGTATTTT. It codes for CASSYGLVSDTQYF.